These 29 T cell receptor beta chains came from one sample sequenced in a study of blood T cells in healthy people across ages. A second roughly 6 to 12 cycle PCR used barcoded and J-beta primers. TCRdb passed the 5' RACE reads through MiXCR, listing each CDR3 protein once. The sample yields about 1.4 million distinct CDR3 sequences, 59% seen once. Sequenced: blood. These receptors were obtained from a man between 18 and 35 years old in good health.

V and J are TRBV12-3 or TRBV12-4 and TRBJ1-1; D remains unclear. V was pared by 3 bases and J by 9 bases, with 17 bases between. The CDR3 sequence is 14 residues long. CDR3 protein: CASSFSMTQGQAFF. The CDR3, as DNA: TGTGCCAGCAGTTTTTCAATGACGCAAGGGCAAGCTTTCTTT.

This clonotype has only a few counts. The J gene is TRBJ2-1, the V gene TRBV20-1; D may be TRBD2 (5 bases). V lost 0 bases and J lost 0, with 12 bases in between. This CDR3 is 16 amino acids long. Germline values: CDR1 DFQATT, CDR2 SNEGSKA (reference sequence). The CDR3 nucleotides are TGCAGTGCTAGAGATAGTAGCGTCAGCTCCTACAATGAGCAGTTCTTC. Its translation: CSARDSSVSSYNEQFF.

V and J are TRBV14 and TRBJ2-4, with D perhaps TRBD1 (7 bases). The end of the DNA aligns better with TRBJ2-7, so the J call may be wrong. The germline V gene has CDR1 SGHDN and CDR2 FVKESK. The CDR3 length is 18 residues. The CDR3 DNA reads TGTGCCAGCAGCCAAGAATCAGTAACGACAGGGAGGCCCCACGAGCAGTACTTC. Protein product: CASSQESVTTGRPHEQYF.

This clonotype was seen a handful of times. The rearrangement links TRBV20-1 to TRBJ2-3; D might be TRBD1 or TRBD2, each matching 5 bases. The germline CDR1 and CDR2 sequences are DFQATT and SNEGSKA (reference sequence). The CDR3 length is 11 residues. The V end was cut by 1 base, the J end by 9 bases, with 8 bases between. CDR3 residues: CSARGGPTQYF. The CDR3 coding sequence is TGCAGTGCTAGAGGGGGACCAACGCAGTATTTT.

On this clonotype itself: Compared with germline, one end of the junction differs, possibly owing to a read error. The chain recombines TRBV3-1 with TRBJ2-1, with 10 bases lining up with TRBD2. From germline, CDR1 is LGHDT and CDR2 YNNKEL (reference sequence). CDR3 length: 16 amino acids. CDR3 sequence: CASSQAGASGRFEQFF. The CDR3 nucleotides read TGTGCCAGCAGCCAAGCGGGCGCTAGCGGGAGATTTGAGCAGTTCTTT.

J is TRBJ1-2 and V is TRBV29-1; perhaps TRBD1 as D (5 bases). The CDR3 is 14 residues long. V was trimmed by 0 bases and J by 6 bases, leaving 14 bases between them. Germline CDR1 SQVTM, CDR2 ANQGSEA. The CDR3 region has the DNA TGCAGCGTTGAAGATAAGACAGTATCGGATGGCTACACCTTC. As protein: CSVEDKTVSDGYTF.

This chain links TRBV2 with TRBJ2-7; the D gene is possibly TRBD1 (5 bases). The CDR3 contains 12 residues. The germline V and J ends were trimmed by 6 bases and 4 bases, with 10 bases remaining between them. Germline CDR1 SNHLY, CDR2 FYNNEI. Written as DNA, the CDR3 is TGTGCCAGCAGGACAGACGAGTACGAGCAGTACTTC. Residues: CASRTDEYEQYF.

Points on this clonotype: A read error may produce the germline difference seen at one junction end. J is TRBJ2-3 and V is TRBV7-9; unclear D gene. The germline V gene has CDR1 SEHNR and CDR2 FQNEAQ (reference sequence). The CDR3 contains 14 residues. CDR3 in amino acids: CASSHGPHPEAQYF. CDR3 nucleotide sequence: TGTGCTAGCAGCCATGGCCCTCACCCCGAGGCGCAGTATTTT.

The CDR3 reads CASSRAHSGEAYEQYF. The CDR3 region has the DNA TGTGCCAGCAGCCGCGCACATAGCGGGGAAGCCTACGAGCAGTACTTC. This chain joins TRBV11-1 and TRBJ2-7, with 8 bases matching TRBD2. Per germline, CDR1 SGHAT and CDR2 FQDESV (reference sequence). The CDR3 is 16 residues long. V was clipped by 5 bases and J by 2 bases; unmatched bases: 11.

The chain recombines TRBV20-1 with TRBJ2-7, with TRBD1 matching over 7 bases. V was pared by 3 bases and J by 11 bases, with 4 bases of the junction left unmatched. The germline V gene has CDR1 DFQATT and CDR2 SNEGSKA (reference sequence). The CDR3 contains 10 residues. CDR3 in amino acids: CSASRDSEYF. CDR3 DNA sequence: TGCAGTGCTAGCAGGGACAGTGAGTACTTC.

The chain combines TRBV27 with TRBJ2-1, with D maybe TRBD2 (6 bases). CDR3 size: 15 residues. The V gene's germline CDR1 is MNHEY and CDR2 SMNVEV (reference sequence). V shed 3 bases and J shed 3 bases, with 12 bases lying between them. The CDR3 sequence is CASSFGGMNYNEQFF. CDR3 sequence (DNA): TGTGCCAGCAGTTTTGGGGGGATGAACTACAATGAGCAGTTCTTC.

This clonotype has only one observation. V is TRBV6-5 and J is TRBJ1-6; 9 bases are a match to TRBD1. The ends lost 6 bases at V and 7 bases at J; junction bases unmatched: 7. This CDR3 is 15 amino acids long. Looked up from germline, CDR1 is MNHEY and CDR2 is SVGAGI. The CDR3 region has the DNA TGTGCCAGCAGAACCCGGGACAGGGAAAATTCACCCCTCCACTTT. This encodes CASRTRDRENSPLHF.

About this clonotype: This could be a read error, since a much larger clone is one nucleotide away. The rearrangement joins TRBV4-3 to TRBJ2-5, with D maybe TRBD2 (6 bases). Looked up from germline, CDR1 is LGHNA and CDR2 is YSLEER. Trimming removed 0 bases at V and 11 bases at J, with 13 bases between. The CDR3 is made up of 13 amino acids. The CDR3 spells CASSQDITTSQYF. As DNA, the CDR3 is TGCGCCAGCAGCCAAGATATTACGACTAGTCAGTACTTC.

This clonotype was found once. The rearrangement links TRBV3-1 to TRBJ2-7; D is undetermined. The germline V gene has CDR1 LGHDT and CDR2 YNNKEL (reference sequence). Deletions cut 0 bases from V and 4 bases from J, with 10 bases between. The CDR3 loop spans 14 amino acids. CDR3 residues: CASSQDQRGYEQYF. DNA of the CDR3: TGTGCCAGCAGCCAAGATCAACGAGGTTACGAGCAGTACTTC.

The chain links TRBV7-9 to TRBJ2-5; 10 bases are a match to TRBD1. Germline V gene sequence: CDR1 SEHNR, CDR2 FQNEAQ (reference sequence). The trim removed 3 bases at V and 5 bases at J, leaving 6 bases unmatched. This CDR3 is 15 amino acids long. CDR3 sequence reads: CASSLGQGRMETQYF. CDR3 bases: TGTGCCAGCAGCTTGGGACAGGGGCGGATGGAGACCCAGTACTTC. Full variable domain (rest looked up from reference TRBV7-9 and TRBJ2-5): DTGVSQNPRHKITKRGQNVTFRCDPISEHNRLYWYRQTLGQGPEFLTYFQNEAQLEKSRLLSDRFSAERPKGSFSTLEIQRTEQGDSAMYLCASSLGQGRMETQYFGPGTRLLVL.

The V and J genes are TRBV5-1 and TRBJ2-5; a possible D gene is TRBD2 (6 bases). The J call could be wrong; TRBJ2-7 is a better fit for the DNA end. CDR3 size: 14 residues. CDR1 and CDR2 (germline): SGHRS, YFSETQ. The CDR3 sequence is CASSLDVDGGEQYF. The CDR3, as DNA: TGCGCCAGCAGCTTGGACGTGGACGGGGGCGAGCAGTACTTC.

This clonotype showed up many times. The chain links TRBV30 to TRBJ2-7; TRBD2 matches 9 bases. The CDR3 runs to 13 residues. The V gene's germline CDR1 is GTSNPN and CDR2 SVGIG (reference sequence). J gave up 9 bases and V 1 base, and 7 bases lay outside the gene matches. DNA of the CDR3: TGTGCCTGGAGTGGGACTAGCGAGTCATGGCAGTACTTC. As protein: CAWSGTSESWQYF.

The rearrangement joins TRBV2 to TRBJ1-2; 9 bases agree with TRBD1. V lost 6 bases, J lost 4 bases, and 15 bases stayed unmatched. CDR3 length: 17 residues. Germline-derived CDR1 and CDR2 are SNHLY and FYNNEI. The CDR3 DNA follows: TGTGCCAGCAGAATACGCCCGGGACAGGGTATCTTCTATGGCTACACCTTC. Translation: CASRIRPGQGIFYGYTF.

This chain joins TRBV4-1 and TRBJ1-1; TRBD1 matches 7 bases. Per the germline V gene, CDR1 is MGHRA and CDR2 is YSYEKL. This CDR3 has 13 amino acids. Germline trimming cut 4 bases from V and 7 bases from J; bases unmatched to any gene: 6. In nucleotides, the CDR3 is TGCGCCAGCAGCCGCGGGACAGCCAGTGAAGCTTTCTTT. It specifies CASSRGTASEAFF.

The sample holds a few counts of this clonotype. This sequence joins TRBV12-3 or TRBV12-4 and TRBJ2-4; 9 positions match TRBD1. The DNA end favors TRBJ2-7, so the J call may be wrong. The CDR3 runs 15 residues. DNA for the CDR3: TGTGCCAGCAGTTTTCGGGGGACAGGGATTTACGAGCAGTACTTC. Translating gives CASSFRGTGIYEQYF.

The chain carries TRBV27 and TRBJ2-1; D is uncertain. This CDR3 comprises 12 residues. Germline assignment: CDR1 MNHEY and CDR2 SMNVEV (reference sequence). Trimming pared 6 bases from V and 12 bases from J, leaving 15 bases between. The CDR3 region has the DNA TGTGCCAGCAGCTCCTCCGGAGTAAGGCAGTTCTTC. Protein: CASSSSGVRQFF.

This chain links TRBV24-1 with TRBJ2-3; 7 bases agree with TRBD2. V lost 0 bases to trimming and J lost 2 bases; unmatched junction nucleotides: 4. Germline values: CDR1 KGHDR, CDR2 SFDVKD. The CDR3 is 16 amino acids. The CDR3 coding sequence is TGTGCCACCAGTGATTTGTCCAGCGGGGCCACAGATACGCAGTATTTT. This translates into CATSDLSSGATDTQYF.

The CDR3 region has the DNA TGCAGTGCTAGCGGGGGGATGATGGAGACCCAGTACTTC. It is translated as CSASGGMMETQYF. This sequence joins TRBV20-1 and TRBJ2-5; 7 positions agree with TRBD2. The V gene end was trimmed by 3 bases and the J gene end by 5 bases; junction bases not matched to a gene: 6. This CDR3 region has 13 residues. CDR1 DFQATT and CDR2 SNEGSKA come from the germline V gene (reference sequence).

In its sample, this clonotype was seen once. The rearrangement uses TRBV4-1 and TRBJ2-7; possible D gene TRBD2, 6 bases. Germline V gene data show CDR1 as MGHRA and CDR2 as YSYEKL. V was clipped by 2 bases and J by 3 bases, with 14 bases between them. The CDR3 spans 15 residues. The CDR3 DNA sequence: TGCGCCAGCAGCCAAAGTTGGGAGGCGCGCTACGAGCAGTACTTC. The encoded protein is CASSQSWEARYEQYF.

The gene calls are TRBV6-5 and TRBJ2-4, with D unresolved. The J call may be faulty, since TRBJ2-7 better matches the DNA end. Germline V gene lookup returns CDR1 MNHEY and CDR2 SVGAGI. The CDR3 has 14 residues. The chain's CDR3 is CASSEARRADEQYF. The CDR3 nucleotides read TGTGCCAGCAGTGAGGCAAGGAGAGCTGACGAGCAGTACTTC.

CDR3 sequence: CSDRGGHNYEQYF. CDR3 in DNA: TGCAGTGACCGGGGAGGCCACAACTACGAGCAGTACTTC. The chain employs TRBV20-1 and TRBJ2-7, with D possibly TRBD2 on 6 matching bases. The V end was cut by 7 bases, the J end by 3 bases, with 16 bases between. The CDR3 totals 13 residues. Per germline, CDR1 DFQATT and CDR2 SNEGSKA (reference sequence).

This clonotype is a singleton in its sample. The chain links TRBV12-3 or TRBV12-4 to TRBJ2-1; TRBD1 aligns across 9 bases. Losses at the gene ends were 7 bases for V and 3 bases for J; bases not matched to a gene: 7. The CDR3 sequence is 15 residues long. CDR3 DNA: TGTGCCAGCACCACCTGGGGACAGGGCTACAATGAGCAGTTCTTC. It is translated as CASTTWGQGYNEQFF.

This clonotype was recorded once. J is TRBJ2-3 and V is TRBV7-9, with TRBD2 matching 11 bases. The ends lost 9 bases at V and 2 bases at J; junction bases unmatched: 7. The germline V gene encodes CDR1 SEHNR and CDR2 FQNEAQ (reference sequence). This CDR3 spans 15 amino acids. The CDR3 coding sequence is TGTGCCAGGGGTTCTAGCGGGAGGCCCACAGATACGCAGTATTTT. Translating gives CARGSSGRPTDTQYF.

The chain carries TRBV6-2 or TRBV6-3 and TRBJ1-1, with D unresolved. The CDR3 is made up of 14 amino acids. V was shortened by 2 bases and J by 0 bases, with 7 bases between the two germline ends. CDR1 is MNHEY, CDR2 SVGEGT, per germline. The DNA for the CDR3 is TGTGCCAGCAGTTACGCGGGAGTGAACACTGAAGCTTTCTTT. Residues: CASSYAGVNTEAFF.